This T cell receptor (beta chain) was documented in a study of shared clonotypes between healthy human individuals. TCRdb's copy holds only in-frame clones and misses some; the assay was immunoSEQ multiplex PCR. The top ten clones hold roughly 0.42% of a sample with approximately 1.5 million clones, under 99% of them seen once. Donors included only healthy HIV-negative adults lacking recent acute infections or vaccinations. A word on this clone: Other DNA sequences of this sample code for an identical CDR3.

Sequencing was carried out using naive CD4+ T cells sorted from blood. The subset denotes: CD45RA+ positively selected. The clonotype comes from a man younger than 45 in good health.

CDR3 residues: CASSPTSGNTDTQYF. In nucleotides, the CDR3 is TGTGCCAGCTCCCCCACTAGCGGGAACACAGATACGCAGTATTTT. The V call is TRBV18, the J call TRBJ2-3; the match to TRBD2 covers 10 bases. The germline CDR1 and CDR2 sequences are KGHSH and LQKENI. The CDR3 runs 15 residues. V was clipped by 6 bases and J by 2 bases; unmatched bases: 5.